This T cell receptor (beta chain) was recorded in a study of blood T cell repertoires in COVID-19. About the study: Sites across the United States, Italy and Spain contributed samples from acute and convalescent COVID-19.

Germline lookup yields CDR1 SGDLS and CDR2 YYNGEE. The CDR3 consists of 14 residues. The J segment lost 9 bases and the V segment lost 2 bases, leaving 7 bases of the junction unmatched. Clones were read by immunoSEQ multiplex PCR, and TCRdb kept only the in-frame ones, dropping some. Of fewer than 250,000 clones in the sample, 70% to 90% are singletons; the top ten hold over 7%. The sequence was obtained from a woman in her forties with acute COVID-19. The V gene is TRBV9, the J gene TRBJ2-1, with 8 bases identical to TRBD2. The sample taken for sequencing was PBMCs or T cells enriched from blood (not recorded which). The CDR3 region has the DNA TGTGCCAGCAGCGTGGACCCCGGGAGGGGTGAGCAGTTCTTC. Translated: CASSVDPGRGEQFF.